This paragraph reports one T cell receptor beta chain. An end of the junction differs from the germline gene, which may be a read error. The V gene's germline CDR1 is SNHLY and CDR2 FYNNEI. The CDR3 spans 13 residues. This sample is part of a study of blood T cells in healthy people across ages. A second PCR, run for about 6 to 12 cycles, used a sample-barcoded 5' primer plus a J-beta primer mix. A single record per CDR3 protein comes from TCRdb applying MiXCR to the 5' RACE reads. The sample consists of approximately 850,000 distinct CDR3 sequences, around two fifths of them appearing once. This receptor was obtained from a man in his fifties or sixties in good health. The genes are TRBV2 and TRBJ2-7; 7 bases are a match to TRBD1. Sequenced material: blood. CDR3 bases: TGTGTCAGCAGAGCCGACAGGGCAGGGGAGCAGTACTTC. Encoded protein: CVSRADRAGEQYF.